The clone carrying this TCR beta chain was recorded once. No antigen is known for it. Between about 17 and 34 mg of unsorted bulk tissue served as the source from which RNA and DNA were co-extracted. With a constant-region primer, TCR beta cDNA was made from approximately 450 ng of total RNA. Slightly modified ARM-PCR with three nested multiplex PCR rounds yielded TCR beta libraries. The study ran its first two PCR rounds for nine to eleven cycles each, using TRBV1-TRBV30 forward primers and a C-beta reverse primer. TCRdb re-called the multiplex PCR reads with MiXCR, one entry per CDR3 protein. The repertoire includes 90,000 to 150,000 distinct CDR3 sequences, around 70% of them detected once, and roughly 7.3% sits in the top ten. This entry belongs to a study of tumor-infiltrating lymphocytes in primary liver carcinoma. About the study: Each of the samples returned roughly 3.65 to 7.5 million productive TCRbeta reads (a yield similar across tissue types).

The V end was cut by 7 bases, the J end by 4 bases, with 16 bases between. CDR1 and CDR2 from the germline V gene are MDHEN and SYDVKM. The CDR3 is 15 amino acids. Study-wide findings and caveats: Tumor specimens were characterized by a significantly higher top-250-clone fraction than blood (p = 0.039). Tumor-adjacent and tumor-blood pairs shared less of their repertoires than tumor region pairs shared.

The chain uses TRBV28 and TRBJ1-4, with D perhaps TRBD1 (6 bases). The sample taken for sequencing was tumor-adjacent normal liver tissue. This receptor was taken from a woman aged 55-69 years with primary liver carcinoma and hepatitis B virus infection. CDR3 amino acids: CASNSGGGRNEKLFF. The CDR3 DNA sequence: TGTGCCAGCAATAGCGGCGGGGGCCGTAATGAAAAACTGTTTTTT.